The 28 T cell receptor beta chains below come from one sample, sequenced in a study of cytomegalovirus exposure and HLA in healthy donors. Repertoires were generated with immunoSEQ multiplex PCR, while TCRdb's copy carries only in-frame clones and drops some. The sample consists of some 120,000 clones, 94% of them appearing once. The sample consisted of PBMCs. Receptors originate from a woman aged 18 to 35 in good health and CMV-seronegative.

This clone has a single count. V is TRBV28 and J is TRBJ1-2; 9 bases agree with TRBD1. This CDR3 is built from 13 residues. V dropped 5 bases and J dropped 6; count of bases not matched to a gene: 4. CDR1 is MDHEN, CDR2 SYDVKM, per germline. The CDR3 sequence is CASSRRQGDGYTF. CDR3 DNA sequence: TGTGCCAGCAGTAGGCGACAGGGGGATGGCTACACCTTC.

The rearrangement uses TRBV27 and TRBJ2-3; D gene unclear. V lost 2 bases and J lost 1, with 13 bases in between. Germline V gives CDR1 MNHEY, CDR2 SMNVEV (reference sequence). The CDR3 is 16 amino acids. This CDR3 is CASSLKSVLGTDTQYF. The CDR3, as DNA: TGTGCCAGCAGTTTAAAAAGTGTACTTGGCACAGATACGCAGTATTTT.

The CDR3 region is CASSIMGTSGSLGPSEQFF. The CDR3 DNA reads as TGTGCCAGTAGTATAATGGGGACTAGCGGGAGTTTAGGGCCCAGTGAGCAGTTCTTC. The V call is TRBV19, the J call TRBJ2-1; 14 bases match TRBD2. The CDR3 runs 19 residues. V lost 2 bases to trimming and J lost 9 bases; unmatched junction nucleotides: 15. Per the germline V gene, CDR1 is LNHDA and CDR2 is SQIVND (reference sequence).

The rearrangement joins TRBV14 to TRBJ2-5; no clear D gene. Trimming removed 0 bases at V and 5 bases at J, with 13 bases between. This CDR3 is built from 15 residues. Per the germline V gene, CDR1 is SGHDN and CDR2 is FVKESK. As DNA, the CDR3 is TGTGCCAGCAGCCAAGATGGCAGTATCTTGGAGACCCAGTACTTC. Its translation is CASSQDGSILETQYF.

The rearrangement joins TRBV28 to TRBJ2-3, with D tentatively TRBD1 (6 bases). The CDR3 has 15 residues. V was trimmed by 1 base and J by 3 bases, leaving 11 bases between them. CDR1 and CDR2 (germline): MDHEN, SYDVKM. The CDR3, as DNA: TGTGCCAGCAGTTTATCGGCAGGGGTAACAGATACGCAGTATTTT. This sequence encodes CASSLSAGVTDTQYF.

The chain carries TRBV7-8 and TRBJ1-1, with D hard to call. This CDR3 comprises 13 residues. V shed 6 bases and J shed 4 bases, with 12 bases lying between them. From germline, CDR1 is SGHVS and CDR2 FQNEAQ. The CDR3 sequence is CASRMPGGTEAFF. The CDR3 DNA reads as TGTGCCAGCAGGATGCCCGGCGGCACTGAAGCTTTCTTT.

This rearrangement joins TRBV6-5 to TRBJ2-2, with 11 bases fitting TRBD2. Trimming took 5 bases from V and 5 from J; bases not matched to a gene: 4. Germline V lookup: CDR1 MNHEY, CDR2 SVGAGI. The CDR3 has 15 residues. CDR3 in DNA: TGTGCCAGCAGTGTTTCTAGCGGGAGGACCGGGGAGCTGTTTTTT. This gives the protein CASSVSSGRTGELFF.

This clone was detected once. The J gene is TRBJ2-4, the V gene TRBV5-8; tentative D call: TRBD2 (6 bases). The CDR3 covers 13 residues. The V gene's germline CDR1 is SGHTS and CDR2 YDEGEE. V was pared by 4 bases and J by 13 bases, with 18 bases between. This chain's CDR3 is CASSLDLIGLQYF. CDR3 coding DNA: TGTGCCAGCAGCCTCGACCTAATTGGACTACAGTACTTC.

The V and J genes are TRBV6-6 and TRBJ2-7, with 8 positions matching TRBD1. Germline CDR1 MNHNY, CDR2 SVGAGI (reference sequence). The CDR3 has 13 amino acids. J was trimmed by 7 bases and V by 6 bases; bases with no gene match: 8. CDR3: CASRPGDRQEQYF. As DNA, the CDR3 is TGTGCCAGCAGGCCCGGGGACAGGCAAGAGCAGTACTTC.

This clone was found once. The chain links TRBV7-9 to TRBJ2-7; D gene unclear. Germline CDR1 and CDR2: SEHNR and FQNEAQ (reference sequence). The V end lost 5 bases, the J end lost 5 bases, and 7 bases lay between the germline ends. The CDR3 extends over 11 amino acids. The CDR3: CASSPLDEQYF. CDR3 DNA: TGTGCCAGCAGCCCTCTTGACGAGCAGTACTTC.

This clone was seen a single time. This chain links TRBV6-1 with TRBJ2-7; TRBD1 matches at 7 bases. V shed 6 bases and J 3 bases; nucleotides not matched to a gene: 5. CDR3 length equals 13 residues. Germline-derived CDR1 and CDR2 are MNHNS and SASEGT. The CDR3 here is CASRLGQSYEQYF. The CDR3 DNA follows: TGTGCCAGCAGATTGGGACAGAGCTACGAGCAGTACTTC.

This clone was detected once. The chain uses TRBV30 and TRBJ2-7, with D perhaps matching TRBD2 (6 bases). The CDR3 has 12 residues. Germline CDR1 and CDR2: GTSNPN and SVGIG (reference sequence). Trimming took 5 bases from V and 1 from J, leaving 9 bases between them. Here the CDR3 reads CAWAGSSYEQYF. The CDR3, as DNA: TGTGCCTGGGCGGGGAGTTCCTACGAGCAGTACTTC. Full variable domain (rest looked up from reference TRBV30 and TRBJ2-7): SQTIHQWPATLVQPVGSPLSLECTVEGTSNPNLYWYRQAAGRGLQLLFYSVGIGQISSEVPQNLSASRPQDRQFILSSKKLLLSDSGFYLCAWAGSSYEQYFGPGTRLTVT.

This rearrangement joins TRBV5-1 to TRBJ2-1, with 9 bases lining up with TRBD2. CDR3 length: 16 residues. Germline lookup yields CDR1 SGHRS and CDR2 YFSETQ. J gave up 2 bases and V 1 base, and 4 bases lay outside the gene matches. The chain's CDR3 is CASSLFSSGAYNEQFF. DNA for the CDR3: TGCGCCAGCAGCTTGTTTTCTAGCGGGGCCTACAATGAGCAGTTCTTC. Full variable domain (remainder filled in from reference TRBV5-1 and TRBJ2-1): KAGVTQTPRYLIKTRGQQVTLSCSPISGHRSVSWYQQTPGQGLQFLFEYFSETQRNKGNFPGRFSGRQFSNSRSEMNVSTLELGDSALYLCASSLFSSGAYNEQFFGPGTRLTVL.

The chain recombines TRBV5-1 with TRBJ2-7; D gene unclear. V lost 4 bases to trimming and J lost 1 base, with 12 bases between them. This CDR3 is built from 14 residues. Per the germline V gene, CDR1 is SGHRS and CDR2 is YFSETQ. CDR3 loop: CASSVQTESYEQYF. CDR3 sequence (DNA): TGCGCCAGCAGCGTGCAGACGGAGTCCTACGAGCAGTACTTC.

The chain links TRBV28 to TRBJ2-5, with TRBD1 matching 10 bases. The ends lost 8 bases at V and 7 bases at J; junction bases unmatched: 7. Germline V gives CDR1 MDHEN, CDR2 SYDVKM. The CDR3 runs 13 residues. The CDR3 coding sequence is TGTGCCAGCGCGAGACAGGGGGCGAGGACCCAGTACTTC. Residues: CASARQGARTQYF.

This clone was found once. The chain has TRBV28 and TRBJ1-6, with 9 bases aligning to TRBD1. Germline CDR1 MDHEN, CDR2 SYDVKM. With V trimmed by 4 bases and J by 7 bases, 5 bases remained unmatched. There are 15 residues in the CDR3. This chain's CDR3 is CASSSGQGGNSPLHF. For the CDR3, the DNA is TGTGCCAGCAGTTCGGGACAGGGTGGGAATTCACCCCTCCACTTT.

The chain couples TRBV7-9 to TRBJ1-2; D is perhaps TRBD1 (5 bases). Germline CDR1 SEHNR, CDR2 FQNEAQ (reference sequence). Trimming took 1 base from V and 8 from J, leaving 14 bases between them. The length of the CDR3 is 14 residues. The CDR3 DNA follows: TGTGCCAGCAGCTTAGACGGGGGTGGACGGGGCTACACCTTC. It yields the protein CASSLDGGGRGYTF.

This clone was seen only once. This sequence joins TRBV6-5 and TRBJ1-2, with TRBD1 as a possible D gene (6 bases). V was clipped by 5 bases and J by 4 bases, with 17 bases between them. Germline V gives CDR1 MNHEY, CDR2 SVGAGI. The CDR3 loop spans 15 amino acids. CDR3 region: CASSPRGGPRYGYTF. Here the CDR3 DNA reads TGTGCCAGCAGTCCCCGTGGGGGCCCGCGCTATGGCTACACCTTC.

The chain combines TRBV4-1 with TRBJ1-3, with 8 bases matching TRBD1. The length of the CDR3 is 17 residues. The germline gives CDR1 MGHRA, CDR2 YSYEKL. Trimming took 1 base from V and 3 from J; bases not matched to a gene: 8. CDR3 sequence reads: CASSQGPQGAGGNTIYF. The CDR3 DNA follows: TGCGCCAGCAGCCAAGGCCCCCAGGGGGCGGGTGGAAACACCATATATTTT.

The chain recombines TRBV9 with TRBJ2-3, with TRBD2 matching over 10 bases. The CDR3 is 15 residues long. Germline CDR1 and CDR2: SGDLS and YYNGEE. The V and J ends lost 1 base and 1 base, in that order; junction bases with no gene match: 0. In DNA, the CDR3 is TGTGCCAGCAGCGTACTAGCGGGGGGCACAGATACGCAGTATTTT. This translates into CASSVLAGGTDTQYF.

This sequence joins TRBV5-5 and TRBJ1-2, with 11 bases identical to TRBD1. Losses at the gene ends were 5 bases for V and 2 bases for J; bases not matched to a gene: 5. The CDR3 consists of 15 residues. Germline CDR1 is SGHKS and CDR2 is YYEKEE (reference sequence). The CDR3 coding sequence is TGTGCCAGCAGTCCCGGACAGGGGGCGAACTATGGCTACACCTTC. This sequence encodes CASSPGQGANYGYTF.

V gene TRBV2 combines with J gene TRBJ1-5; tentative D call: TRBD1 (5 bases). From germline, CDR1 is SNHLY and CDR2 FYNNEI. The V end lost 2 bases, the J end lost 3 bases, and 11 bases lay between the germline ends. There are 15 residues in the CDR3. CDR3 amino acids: CASSESVGVNQPQHF. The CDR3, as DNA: TGTGCCAGCAGTGAATCGGTAGGGGTCAATCAGCCCCAGCATTTT.

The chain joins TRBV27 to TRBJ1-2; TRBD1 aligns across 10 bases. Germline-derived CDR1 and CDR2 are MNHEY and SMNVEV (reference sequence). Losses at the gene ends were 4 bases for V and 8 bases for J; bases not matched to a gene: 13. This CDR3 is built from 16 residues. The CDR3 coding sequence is TGTGCCAGCAGTTGGCGGGACAGGGGAAGCGTAGGCGGCTACACCTTC. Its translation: CASSWRDRGSVGGYTF.

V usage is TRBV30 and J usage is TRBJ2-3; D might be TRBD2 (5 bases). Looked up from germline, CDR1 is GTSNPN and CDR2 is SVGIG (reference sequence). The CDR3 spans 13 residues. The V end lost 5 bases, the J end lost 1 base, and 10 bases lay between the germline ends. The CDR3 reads CAWEHGGTDTQYF. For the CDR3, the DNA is TGTGCCTGGGAGCACGGGGGCACAGATACGCAGTATTTT. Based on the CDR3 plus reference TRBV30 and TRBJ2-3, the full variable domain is SQTIHQWPATLVQPVGSPLSLECTVEGTSNPNLYWYRQAAGRGLQLLFYSVGIGQISSEVPQNLSASRPQDRQFILSSKKLLLSDSGFYLCAWEHGGTDTQYFGPGTRLTVL.

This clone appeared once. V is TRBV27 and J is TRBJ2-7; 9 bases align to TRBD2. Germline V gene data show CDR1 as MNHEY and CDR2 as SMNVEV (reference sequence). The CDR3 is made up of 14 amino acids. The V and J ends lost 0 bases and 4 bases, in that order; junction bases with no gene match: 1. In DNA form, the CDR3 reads TGTGCCAGCAGTTTATCTAGCGGGGGTTACGAGCAGTACTTC. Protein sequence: CASSLSSGGYEQYF.

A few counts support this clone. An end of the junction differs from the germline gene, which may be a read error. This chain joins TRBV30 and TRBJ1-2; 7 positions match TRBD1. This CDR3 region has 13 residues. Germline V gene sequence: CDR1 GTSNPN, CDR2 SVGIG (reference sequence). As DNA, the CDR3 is TGTGCCTGGACTAAAACAGGGGCCGAAAGATTAGCCTTC. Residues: CAWTKTGAERLAF.

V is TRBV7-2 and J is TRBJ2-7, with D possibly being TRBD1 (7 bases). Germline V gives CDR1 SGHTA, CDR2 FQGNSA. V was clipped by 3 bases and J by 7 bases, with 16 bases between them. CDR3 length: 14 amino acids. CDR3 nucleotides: TGTGCCAGCAGCTTCAGGGGGGCCTTAGATGAGCAGTACTTC. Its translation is CASSFRGALDEQYF.

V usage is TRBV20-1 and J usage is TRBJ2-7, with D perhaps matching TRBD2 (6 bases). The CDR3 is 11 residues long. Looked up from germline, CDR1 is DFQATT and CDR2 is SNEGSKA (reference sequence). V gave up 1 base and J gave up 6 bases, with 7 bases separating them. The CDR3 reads CSARGLGEQYF. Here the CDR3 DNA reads TGCAGTGCTAGAGGACTAGGCGAGCAGTACTTC.